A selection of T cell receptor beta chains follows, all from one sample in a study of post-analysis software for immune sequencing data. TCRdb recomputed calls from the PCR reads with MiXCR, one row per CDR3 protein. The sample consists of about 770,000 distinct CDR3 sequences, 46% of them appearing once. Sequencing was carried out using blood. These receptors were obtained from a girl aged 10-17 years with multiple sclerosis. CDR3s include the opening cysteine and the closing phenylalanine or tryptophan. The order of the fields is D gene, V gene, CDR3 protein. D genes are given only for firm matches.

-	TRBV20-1	CSARLEGGKTQYF
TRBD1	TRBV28	CASALGTGRNYGYTF
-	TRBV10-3	CAISESSYEQYF
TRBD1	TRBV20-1	CSAPRDRGGTDTQYF
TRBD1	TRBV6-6	CASSPTGGISTDTQYF
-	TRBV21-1	CASSKPPLGRASYNEQYF
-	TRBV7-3	CASSFGGWTEAFF
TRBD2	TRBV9	CASSPGGASYNEQFF
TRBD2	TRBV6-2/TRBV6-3	CASRPLAGGPSSYNEQFF
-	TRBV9	CASSGATGDTQYF
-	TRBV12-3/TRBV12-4	CASSLLGDGYTF
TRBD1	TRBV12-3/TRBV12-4	CASSPEGQGDETQYF
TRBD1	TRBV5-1	CASRVEGQGIGYTF
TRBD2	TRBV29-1	CSVDQLANNEQFF
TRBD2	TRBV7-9	CASSLSGRNNEQFF
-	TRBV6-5	CASSYPGYTEAFF
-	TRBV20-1	CSARYLRGSVGTQYF
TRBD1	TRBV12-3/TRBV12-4	CASGTGEEETQYF
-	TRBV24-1	CATSDPRERLITDTQYF
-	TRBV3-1	CASSQGYPNTGELFF